This entry lists 5 T cell receptor beta chains sequenced from one sample in a study of blood T cell repertoires in COVID-19 (TCRdb year 2020). Libraries were constructed by the immunoSEQ multiplex PCR assay. TCRdb's version of the immuneACCESS table is confined to in-frame rearrangements and falls short of the full clone set. An unresolved V gene accounts for under half of the shortfall where checked; the remainder is of unknown origin. This sample comprises roughly 92,000 clones, almost 90% of them detected only once. The ten biggest clones cover 4.3% of the sample. The sample consisted of peripheral blood. These TCRs come from a woman of 80 years or more with active or convalescent COVID-19.

The chain is built from TRBV18 and TRBJ1-5; no firm D call. CDR1 and CDR2 from the germline V gene are KGHSH and LQKENI. This CDR3 is 16 amino acids long. Trimming left V 2 bases short and J 2 bases short, with 13 bases between. This CDR3 reads CASSPSDIIGNQPQHF. The CDR3 DNA reads TGTGCCAGCTCACCATCAGACATAATAGGCAATCAGCCCCAGCATTTT.

The rearrangement links TRBV11-2 to TRBJ2-1, with TRBD2 matching 10 bases. The length of the CDR3 is 15 residues. With 1 base clipped from V and 11 bases from J, the junction kept 8 bases outside the gene matches. The germline V gene has CDR1 SGHAT and CDR2 FQNNGV. This chain's CDR3 is CASSLGASGRSQQFF. The CDR3, as DNA: TGTGCCAGCAGCTTAGGGGCTAGCGGGAGATCACAGCAGTTCTTC.

The rearrangement uses TRBV10-2 and TRBJ2-7; 10 bases align to TRBD1. The CDR3 contains 14 residues. Germline V gene sequence: CDR1 WSHSY, CDR2 SAAADI. Losses at the gene ends were 5 bases for V and 3 bases for J; bases not matched to a gene: 4. CDR3 region: CASSIRTGGYEQYF. The CDR3, as DNA: TGCGCCAGCAGTATTCGGACAGGGGGCTACGAGCAGTACTTC.

V is TRBV13 and J is TRBJ2-1; 11 bases fit TRBD2. CDR1 and CDR2 (germline): PRHDT, FYEKMQ (reference sequence). The CDR3 spans 14 residues. J gave up 6 bases and V 5 bases, and 3 bases lay outside the gene matches. DNA of the CDR3: TGTGCCAGCAGCCATGGACTAGCGGGCAATGAGCAGTTCTTC. This codes for CASSHGLAGNEQFF.

V gene TRBV18 combines with J gene TRBJ1-6; D might be TRBD1 (6 bases). Germline CDR1 reads KGHSH; CDR2 reads LQKENI. The CDR3 has 15 amino acids. V was pared by 2 bases and J by 7 bases, with 12 bases between. The CDR3 reads CASSPSLTGNSPLHF. As DNA, the CDR3 is TGTGCCAGCTCACCAAGCCTGACAGGCAATTCACCCCTCCACTTT.